These 7 T cell receptor beta chains came from one sample sequenced in a study of cytomegalovirus exposure and HLA in healthy donors. The PCR used 60 Vbeta and 13 Jbeta primers. The method was immunoSEQ multiplex PCR; TCRdb's version includes in-frame clones alone and lacks a portion of them. The table records 150,000 to 200,000 clones, approximately 80% of them present only once. Sequencing was done on a sample of PBMCs. The origin of the receptors is a man younger than 30 in good health and CMV-seronegative.

The J gene is TRBJ1-2, the V gene TRBV4-1; 9 bases align to TRBD1. Per germline, CDR1 MGHRA and CDR2 YSYEKL. V dropped 3 bases and J dropped 2; count of bases not matched to a gene: 1. The length of the CDR3 is 14 residues. CDR3 sequence (DNA): TGCGCCAGCAGCCAGGGGACAGGGAACTATGGCTACACCTTC. This translates into CASSQGTGNYGYTF.

The J gene is TRBJ1-4, the V gene TRBV5-6; no clear D. The CDR3 contains 16 residues. V dropped 1 base and J dropped 0 bases, with 10 bases sitting between them. The germline V gene has CDR1 SGHDT and CDR2 YYEEEE. In DNA form, the CDR3 reads TGTGCCAGCAGCTTGCTGCCCGGGGCAACTAATGAAAAACTGTTTTTT. This translates into CASSLLPGATNEKLFF.

The chain couples TRBV6-1 to TRBJ2-5; the match to TRBD2 covers 13 bases. Germline V CDR1 and CDR2: MNHNS, SASEGT. Unmatched junction bases numbered 3, after V lost 4 bases and J lost 4 bases. The CDR3 runs to 15 residues. The chain's CDR3 is CASSVTSGGAETQYF. CDR3 nucleotide sequence: TGTGCCAGCAGTGTCACTAGCGGGGGGGCAGAGACCCAGTACTTC.

V gene TRBV5-6 combines with J gene TRBJ2-1; 11 nucleotides agree with TRBD2. Trimming took 3 bases from V and 2 from J; bases not matched to a gene: 10. Germline CDR1 and CDR2: SGHDT and YYEEEE. The CDR3 contains 18 residues. CDR3 residues: CASSWVLAGVVPYNEQFF. As DNA, the CDR3 is TGTGCCAGCAGCTGGGTACTAGCGGGAGTAGTCCCCTACAATGAGCAGTTCTTC.

This rearrangement joins TRBV20-1 to TRBJ1-1; D is unresolved. There are 11 residues in the CDR3. Per the germline V gene, CDR1 is DFQATT and CDR2 is SNEGSKA (reference sequence). Deletions cut 6 bases from V and 11 bases from J, with 16 bases between. The CDR3 reads CSAPRTLHAFF. In DNA form, the CDR3 reads TGCAGTGCCCCCCGAACTTTGCACGCTTTCTTT.

J is TRBJ2-3 and V is TRBV4-1; D perhaps matches TRBD2 (6 bases). Trimming cost V 6 bases and J 7 bases, with 8 bases left between them. Germline loops: CDR1 MGHRA, CDR2 YSYEKL. The CDR3 contains 11 residues. The CDR3 bases are TGCGCCAGCAGGAGGACTAATACGCAGTATTTT. Amino acids: CASRRTNTQYF.

The genes are TRBV15 and TRBJ2-1, with D perhaps matching TRBD2 (7 bases). Germline lookup yields CDR1 LNHNV and CDR2 YYDKDF (reference sequence). With 8 bases removed from V and 2 bases from J, the gap between germline ends came to 13 bases. The CDR3 runs to 14 residues. The chain's CDR3 is CATQEGGPYNEQFF. For the CDR3, the DNA is TGTGCCACCCAGGAGGGGGGGCCCTACAATGAGCAGTTCTTC.